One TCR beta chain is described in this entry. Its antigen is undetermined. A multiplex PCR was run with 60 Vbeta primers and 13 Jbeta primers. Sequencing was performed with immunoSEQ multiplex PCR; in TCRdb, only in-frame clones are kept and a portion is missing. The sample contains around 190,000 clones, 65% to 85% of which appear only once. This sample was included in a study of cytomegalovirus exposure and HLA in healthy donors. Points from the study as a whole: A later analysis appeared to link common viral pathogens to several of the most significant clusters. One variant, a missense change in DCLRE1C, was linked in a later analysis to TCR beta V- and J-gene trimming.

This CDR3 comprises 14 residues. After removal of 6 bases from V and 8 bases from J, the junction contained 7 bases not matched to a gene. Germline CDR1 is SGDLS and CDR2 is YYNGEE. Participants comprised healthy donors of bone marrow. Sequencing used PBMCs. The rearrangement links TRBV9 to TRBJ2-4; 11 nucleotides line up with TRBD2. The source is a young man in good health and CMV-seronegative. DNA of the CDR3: TGTGCCAGCAACTTAGCGGGAGGGTTCGACATTCAGTACTTC. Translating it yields CASNLAGGFDIQYF. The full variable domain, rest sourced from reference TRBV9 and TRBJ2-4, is DSGVTQTPKHLITATGQRVTLRCSPRSGDLSVYWYQQSLDQGLQFLIQYYNGEERAKGNILERFSAQQFPDLHSELNLSSLELGDSALYFCASNLAGGFDIQYFGAGTRLSVL.